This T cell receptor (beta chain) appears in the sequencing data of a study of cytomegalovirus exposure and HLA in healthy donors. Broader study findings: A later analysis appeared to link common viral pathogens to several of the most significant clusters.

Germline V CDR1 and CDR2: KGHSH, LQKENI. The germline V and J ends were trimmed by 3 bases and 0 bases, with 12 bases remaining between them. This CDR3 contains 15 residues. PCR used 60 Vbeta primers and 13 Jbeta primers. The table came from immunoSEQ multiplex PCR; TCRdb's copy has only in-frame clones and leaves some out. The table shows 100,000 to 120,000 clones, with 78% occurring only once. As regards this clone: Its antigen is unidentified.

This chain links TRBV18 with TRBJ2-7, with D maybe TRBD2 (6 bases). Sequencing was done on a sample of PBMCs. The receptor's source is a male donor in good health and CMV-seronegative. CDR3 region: CASSPRRESSYEQYF. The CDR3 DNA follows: TGTGCCAGCTCACCCCGACGGGAGAGCTCCTACGAGCAGTACTTC.